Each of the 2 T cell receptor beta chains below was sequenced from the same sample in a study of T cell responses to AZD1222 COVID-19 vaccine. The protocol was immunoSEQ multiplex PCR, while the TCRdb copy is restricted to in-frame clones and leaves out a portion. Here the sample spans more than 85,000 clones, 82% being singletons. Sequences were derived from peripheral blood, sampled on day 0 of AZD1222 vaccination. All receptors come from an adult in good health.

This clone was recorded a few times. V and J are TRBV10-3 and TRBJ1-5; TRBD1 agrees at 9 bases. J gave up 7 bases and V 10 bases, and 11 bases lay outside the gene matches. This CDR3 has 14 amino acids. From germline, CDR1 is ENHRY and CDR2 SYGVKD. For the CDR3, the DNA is TGTGCCAACTCACCGACAGGGGGAGAACAGCCCCAGCATTTT. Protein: CANSPTGGEQPQHF.

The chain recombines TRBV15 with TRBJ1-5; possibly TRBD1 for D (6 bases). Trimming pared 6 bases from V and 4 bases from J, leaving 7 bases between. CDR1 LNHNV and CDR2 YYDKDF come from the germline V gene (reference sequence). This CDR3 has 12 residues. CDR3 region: CATSDRNQPQHF. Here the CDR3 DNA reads TGTGCCACCAGTGACAGGAATCAGCCCCAGCATTTT.